This T cell receptor beta chain originates from a study of T cells in Graves' hyperthyroidism and ophthalmopathy. General study points: In blood, most of the thyroid clonotypes expanded above 0.001 were also present.

This clonotype was counted ten times or more. Antigen specificity is unknown. What was amplified from RNA transcripts were TCR beta CDR3 regions. TCR CDR3 underwent first-round RT-PCR with the HTBI primer set. TCRdb independently ran MiXCR on the multiplex PCR reads; one entry per CDR3 protein. The table includes over 500,000 distinct CDR3 sequences, 15% to 20% detected once. It was uncontrolled infection, other autoimmune disease, pregnancy or lactation that excluded patients. Diagnosing involved the use of clinical symptoms, serum thyroxine and TRAb, thyroid ultrasound and orbital computed tomography. From 10 ml of fresh peripheral blood, PBMCs were isolated. Looked up from germline, CDR1 is MDHEN and CDR2 is SYDVKM. Trimming removed 10 bases from V and 1 base from J; junction bases left unmatched: 9. This CDR3 is 15 amino acids long.

Sequenced input: blood. The TCR was taken from a woman aged 25 to 39 with Graves' ophthalmopathy. This chain uses TRBV28 with TRBJ1-5; TRBD1 matches at 8 bases. The CDR3 DNA follows: TGTGCCACCAAGACAGGGGCGCCGAGCAATCAGCCCCAGCATTTT. This translates into CATKTGAPSNQPQHF.